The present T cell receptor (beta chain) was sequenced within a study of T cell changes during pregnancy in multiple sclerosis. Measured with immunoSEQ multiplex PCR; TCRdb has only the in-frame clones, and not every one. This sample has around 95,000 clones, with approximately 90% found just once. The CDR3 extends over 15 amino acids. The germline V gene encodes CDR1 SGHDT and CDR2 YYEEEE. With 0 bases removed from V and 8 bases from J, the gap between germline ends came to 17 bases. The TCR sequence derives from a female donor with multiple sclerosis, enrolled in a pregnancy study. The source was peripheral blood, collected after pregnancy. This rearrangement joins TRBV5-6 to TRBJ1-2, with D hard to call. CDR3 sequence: CASSLGVAVGVGYTF. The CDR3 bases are TGTGCCAGCAGCTTGGGCGTGGCAGTCGGAGTCGGCTACACCTTC.